What follows is one T cell receptor (beta chain) and its context. No antigen is known for it. The sample belongs to a study of T cell repertoires in cytomegalovirus infection. Study conclusions and caveats: Based on cumulative public TCR beta family frequency, carriers of CMV plus the relevant HLA were identified.

Using its own MiXCR run on the reads, TCRdb lists one record per CDR3 protein. The sample has 640,000 or so distinct CDR3 sequences; roughly 30% are singletons. Trimming took 1 base from V and 0 from J; bases not matched to a gene: 0. Germline V gene data show CDR1 as DFQATT and CDR2 as SNEGSKA (reference sequence). The CDR3 extends over 13 amino acids. This TCR derives from a human donor in good health (CMV status not recorded). Some clones in this sample may be carry-over from other donors' samples. The chain links TRBV20-1 to TRBJ2-7; 7 bases line up with TRBD1. The material sequenced was cultured PBMCs, taken from culture after CMV antigen stimulation. The CDR3 DNA is TGCAGTGCTAGAGGGGACAGCTCCTACGAGCAGTACTTC. Residues: CSARGDSSYEQYF.